These 30 T cell receptor beta chains originate from one sample sequenced in a study of OX40 agonist ivuxolimab in advanced cancers. Assay: immunoSEQ multiplex PCR; the TCRdb copy retains only in-frame clones and omits some. The table lists roughly 120,000 clones, approximately 90% of them singletons. The sample in question was CD4+ or CD8+ T cells sorted from blood, obtained in a trial of the OX40 agonist ivuxolimab. The receptors derive from an adult with an advanced solid tumor such as melanoma, head and neck, liver or kidney cancer.

The CDR3 bases are TGTGCCAGCAGCTTACCTGGGGGGCTCGATGGCTACACCTTC. It specifies CASSLPGGLDGYTF. The chain employs TRBV28 and TRBJ1-2, with D perhaps matching TRBD1 (6 bases). CDR3 length equals 14 residues. Germline CDR1 reads MDHEN; CDR2 reads SYDVKM. V shed 6 bases and J shed 6 bases, with 17 bases lying between them.

The chain links TRBV2 to TRBJ1-5; TRBD1 aligns across 9 bases. V shed 5 bases, J shed 7 bases, and the junction held 9 bases outside the gene matches. The CDR3 loop spans 15 amino acids. Germline CDR1 and CDR2: SNHLY and FYNNEI. This CDR3 reads CASSYLQGAGQPQHF. CDR3 sequence (DNA): TGTGCCAGCAGTTACCTACAGGGGGCAGGGCAGCCCCAGCATTTT.

This clone is a singleton in its sample. The chain is built from TRBV7-2 and TRBJ2-7; 7 bases fit TRBD2. The V gene's germline CDR1 is SGHTA and CDR2 FQGNSA. With 2 bases clipped from V and 2 bases from J, the junction kept 3 bases outside the gene matches. CDR3 size: 14 residues. The CDR3 reads CASSLLGGPYEQYF. The CDR3 region has the DNA TGTGCCAGCAGCTTACTGGGAGGGCCCTACGAGCAGTACTTC.

The chain recombines TRBV5-1 with TRBJ1-4; D is uncertain. CDR1 and CDR2 from the germline V gene are SGHRS and YFSETQ. Trimming took 1 base from V and 2 from J, leaving 3 bases between them. The CDR3 consists of 13 residues. The CDR3 region has the DNA TGCGCCAGCAGCTTGCCGACTAATGAAAAACTGTTTTTT. It encodes CASSLPTNEKLFF.

The chain carries TRBV18 and TRBJ1-2; D uncertain. V was cut by 5 bases and J by 6 bases, with 10 bases left in between. CDR1 and CDR2 (germline): KGHSH, LQKENI. This CDR3 comprises 12 residues. Here the CDR3 reads CASSAEADGYTF. CDR3 DNA sequence: TGTGCCAGCTCAGCCGAAGCGGATGGCTACACCTTC.

V and J are TRBV6-1 and TRBJ1-2; D unresolved. From germline, CDR1 is MNHNS and CDR2 SASEGT. This CDR3 comprises 13 residues. Trimming took 7 bases from V and 2 from J, leaving 11 bases between them. The CDR3 reads CASTWEGNYGYTF. DNA of the CDR3: TGTGCCAGCACTTGGGAAGGAAACTATGGCTACACCTTC.

The genes are TRBV13 and TRBJ1-1, with no clear D. V was cut by 7 bases and J by 2 bases, with 17 bases left in between. CDR3 length equals 15 residues. Per the germline V gene, CDR1 is PRHDT and CDR2 is FYEKMQ (reference sequence). The CDR3 bases are TGTGCCAGCACCCTAAAAGGTGAGCACAACACTGAAGCTTTCTTT. As protein: CASTLKGEHNTEAFF.

The chain has TRBV25-1 and TRBJ1-1; D gene uncertain. The CDR3 loop spans 15 amino acids. Trimming shortened V by 0 bases and J by 5 bases, and 13 bases separated the two germline ends. Germline V gene data show CDR1 as MGHDK and CDR2 as SYGVNS. This chain's CDR3 is CASSEYPGGWTEAFF. The DNA for the CDR3 is TGTGCCAGCAGTGAATATCCGGGAGGGTGGACTGAAGCTTTCTTT. Full variable domain (remainder filled in from reference TRBV25-1 and TRBJ1-1): EADIYQTPRYLVIGTGKKITLECSQTMGHDKMYWYQQDPGMELHLIHYSYGVNSTEKGDLSSESTVSRIRTEHFPLTLESARPSHTSQYLCASSEYPGGWTEAFFGQGTRLTVV.

The chain combines TRBV28 with TRBJ2-6, with no clear D. Trimming pared 5 bases from V and 2 bases from J, leaving 22 bases between. The germline gives CDR1 MDHEN, CDR2 SYDVKM. The CDR3 has 19 residues. CDR3 protein: CASSLDRPDRPTGANVLTF. Here the CDR3 DNA reads TGTGCCAGCAGTCTCGATCGGCCAGATCGGCCTACTGGGGCCAACGTCCTGACTTTC.

The CDR3 protein is CASSISRRTEAFF. Here the CDR3 DNA reads TGTGCCAGTAGTATCTCCCGGCGAACTGAAGCTTTCTTT. The chain links TRBV19 to TRBJ1-1; D remains unclear. The CDR3 runs 13 residues. With 3 bases removed from V and 5 bases from J, the gap between germline ends came to 10 bases. Germline V gene data show CDR1 as LNHDA and CDR2 as SQIVND (reference sequence).

This clone was recorded once. The genes are TRBV9 and TRBJ2-7; 10 positions match TRBD2. Germline loops: CDR1 SGDLS, CDR2 YYNGEE. The V and J ends lost 2 bases and 1 base, in that order; junction bases with no gene match: 3. The CDR3 is 15 residues long. For the CDR3, the DNA is TGTGCCAGCAGCGTCGGGACTAGCGTTTCCTACGAGCAGTACTTC. Its protein product is CASSVGTSVSYEQYF.

V gene TRBV19 combines with J gene TRBJ2-7, with TRBD1 identical over 7 bases. The length of the CDR3 is 14 residues. J was trimmed by 5 bases and V by 10 bases; bases with no gene match: 14. Germline V gene data show CDR1 as LNHDA and CDR2 as SQIVND (reference sequence). This CDR3 is CATRQGFDSNEQYF. CDR3 nucleotides: TGTGCCACCCGACAGGGATTTGACTCGAACGAGCAGTACTTC.

The chain uses TRBV4-3 and TRBJ2-3; 11 bases align to TRBD2. After removal of 6 bases from V and 6 bases from J, the junction contained 8 bases not matched to a gene. The CDR3 has 15 residues. Germline V gene data show CDR1 as LGHNA and CDR2 as YSLEER. The CDR3 DNA is TGCGCCAGCAGAAAATTAGCGGGAGGGGCGGATACGCAGTATTTT. It translates to CASRKLAGGADTQYF.

This clone came up once. The chain carries TRBV4-3 and TRBJ1-2; 10 bases are shared with TRBD1. Germline assignment: CDR1 LGHNA and CDR2 YSLEER. The CDR3 extends over 17 amino acids. V shed 4 bases and J 7 bases; nucleotides not matched to a gene: 15. The CDR3 DNA sequence: TGCGCCAGCAGCCTAACACTTGGACAGGGGGATCAGGGTGGCTACACCTTC. It translates to CASSLTLGQGDQGGYTF.

The CDR3 here is CASTAAGTPRDIQYF. CDR3 coding DNA: TGCGCCAGCACCGCTGCCGGGACTCCGCGGGACATTCAGTACTTC. This chain uses TRBV5-1 with TRBJ2-4, with D possibly TRBD2 on 6 matching bases. The germline V and J ends were trimmed by 6 bases and 8 bases, with 21 bases remaining between them. This CDR3 spans 15 amino acids. Germline CDR1 SGHRS, CDR2 YFSETQ. The complete variable domain, with remaining parts taken from reference TRBV5-1 and TRBJ2-4, reads KAGVTQTPRYLIKTRGQQVTLSCSPISGHRSVSWYQQTPGQGLQFLFEYFSETQRNKGNFPGRFSGRQFSNSRSEMNVSTLELGDSALYLCASTAAGTPRDIQYFGAGTRLSVL.

The rearrangement links TRBV7-2 to TRBJ2-7, with TRBD2 matching over 15 bases. J lost 0 bases, V lost 3 bases, and 3 bases had no gene match. The V gene's germline CDR1 is SGHTA and CDR2 FQGNSA. CDR3 length: 17 amino acids. The CDR3 spells CASSLGLAGGTSYEQYF. The CDR3 DNA reads as TGTGCCAGCAGCTTGGGACTAGCGGGAGGAACCTCCTACGAGCAGTACTTC.

J is TRBJ1-5 and V is TRBV2, with a possible D match to TRBD1 (6 bases). The germline V gene has CDR1 SNHLY and CDR2 FYNNEI. Trimming pared 2 bases from V and 4 bases from J, leaving 18 bases between. CDR3 length equals 17 residues. Here the CDR3 reads CASSERGAGQSNQPQHF. In DNA form, the CDR3 reads TGTGCCAGCAGTGAAAGAGGGGCCGGACAGTCAAATCAGCCCCAGCATTTT.

The chain couples TRBV9 to TRBJ2-3; 13 bases agree with TRBD2. After removal of 4 bases from V and 5 bases from J, the junction contained 10 bases not matched to a gene. This CDR3 is built from 17 residues. Germline-derived CDR1 and CDR2 are SGDLS and YYNGEE. In DNA, the CDR3 is TGTGCCAGCAGCCCAACGGGACTAGCGGGACCGCGAGATACGCAGTATTTT. Residues: CASSPTGLAGPRDTQYF.

This chain uses TRBV7-6 with TRBJ1-1; D is perhaps TRBD1 (5 bases). The length of the CDR3 is 16 residues. V lost 4 bases and J 0 bases, leaving 15 bases between the germline ends. CDR1 SGHVS and CDR2 FNYEAQ come from the germline V gene. DNA for the CDR3: TGTGCCAGCAGCTCTCAGGGTCGGGGAATGAACACTGAAGCTTTCTTT. Translated, it gives CASSSQGRGMNTEAFF.

The chain couples TRBV11-3 to TRBJ2-2; D is possibly TRBD2 (5 bases). This CDR3 has 18 amino acids. Trimming stripped 3 bases from V and 4 bases from J, with 21 bases between. Germline lookup yields CDR1 SGHNT and CDR2 YENEEA. CDR3 region: CASSFGLVLGESTGELFF. The CDR3, as DNA: TGTGCCAGCAGCTTCGGTCTCGTGTTGGGAGAGAGCACCGGGGAGCTGTTTTTT.

There are a few counts of this clone. The chain couples TRBV29-1 to TRBJ2-5; 16 bases align to TRBD2. Germline lookup yields CDR1 SQVTM and CDR2 ANQGSEA. The CDR3 has 18 residues. V shed 8 bases and J 4 bases; nucleotides not matched to a gene: 16. This CDR3 reads CSLSGLAGGRSKGETQYF. CDR3 DNA: TGCAGCTTATCGGGACTAGCGGGAGGGAGGAGCAAAGGAGAGACCCAGTACTTC. The entire variable domain, with the rest obtained from reference TRBV29-1 and TRBJ2-5, is as follows: SAVISQKPSRDICQRGTSLTIQCQVDSQVTMMFWYRQQPGQSLTLIATANQGSEATYESGFVIDKFPISRPNLTFSTLTVSNMSPEDSSIYLCSLSGLAGGRSKGETQYFGPGTRLLVL.

V is TRBV29-1 and J is TRBJ2-3; 7 positions agree with TRBD2. This CDR3 is 15 amino acids long. CDR1 SQVTM and CDR2 ANQGSEA come from the germline V gene. The V segment lost 2 bases and the J segment 2 bases; nucleotides outside the gene matches: 7. CDR3 sequence (DNA): TGCAGCGTTGAAACCAGCGGGGCTTTCACAGATACGCAGTATTTT. Its translation: CSVETSGAFTDTQYF.

This rearrangement joins TRBV28 to TRBJ1-5; TRBD1 is a possible D gene (6 bases). V lost 3 bases, J lost 2 bases, and 11 bases lay in between. CDR1 and CDR2 from the germline V gene are MDHEN and SYDVKM. The CDR3 is 15 amino acids. The CDR3 DNA is TGTGCCAGCAGTTTCGGGGGCGCCGGCAATCAGCCCCAGCATTTT. Protein product: CASSFGGAGNQPQHF. Using reference TRBV28 and TRBJ1-5 for the parts outside the CDR3, the full variable domain is DVKVTQSSRYLVKRTGEKVFLECVQDMDHENMFWYRQDPGLGLRLIYFSYDVKMKEKGDIPEGYSVSREKKERFSLILESASTNQTSMYLCASSFGGAGNQPQHFGDGTRLSIL.

This chain uses TRBV2 with TRBJ1-5, with 11 bases identical to TRBD1. The CDR3 contains 16 residues. Germline loops: CDR1 SNHLY, CDR2 FYNNEI. J gave up 7 bases and V 3 bases, and 8 bases lay outside the gene matches. The CDR3 loop is CASSDSDRGRRQPQHF. In DNA, the CDR3 is TGTGCCAGCAGTGACTCGGACAGGGGGCGTCGGCAGCCCCAGCATTTT.

The CDR3 here is CASSPRTDSNQPQHF. The CDR3 nucleotides read TGTGCCAGCTCACCTCGGACGGATAGCAATCAGCCCCAGCATTTT. The chain has TRBV18 and TRBJ1-5, with D hard to call. Germline CDR1 reads KGHSH; CDR2 reads LQKENI. This CDR3 is 15 amino acids long. Trimming took off 3 bases at V and 0 bases at J, with 9 bases between the two ends.

V usage is TRBV6-5 and J usage is TRBJ2-7, with 10 bases matching TRBD1. V lost 6 bases, J lost 0 bases, and 5 bases stayed unmatched. The CDR3 is made up of 15 amino acids. Germline lookup yields CDR1 MNHEY and CDR2 SVGAGI. CDR3 amino acids: CASRTGTGVSYEQYF. The CDR3, as DNA: TGTGCCAGCAGGACCGGGACAGGGGTCTCCTACGAGCAGTACTTC.

The CDR3 sequence is CATSRDEGLAGYTF. DNA of the CDR3: TGTGCCACCAGCAGGGATGAGGGACTTGCTGGCTACACCTTC. The chain combines TRBV15 with TRBJ1-2; the D gene is possibly TRBD1 (5 bases). The CDR3 runs 14 residues. The germline V gene has CDR1 LNHNV and CDR2 YYDKDF (reference sequence). With 3 bases removed from V and 7 bases from J, the gap between germline ends came to 15 bases.

This sequence joins TRBV5-4 and TRBJ2-1, with 7 bases lining up with TRBD2. Looked up from germline, CDR1 is SGHNT and CDR2 is YYREEE (reference sequence). Trimming cost V 1 base and J 6 bases; bases outside gene matches: 7. This CDR3 has 15 residues. DNA for the CDR3: TGTGCCAGCAGCTTGCGGCTAGCGGATAGCAATGAGCAGTTCTTC. It codes for CASSLRLADSNEQFF.

This sequence joins TRBV15 and TRBJ1-2, with D tentatively TRBD1 (5 bases). Germline V lookup: CDR1 LNHNV, CDR2 YYDKDF (reference sequence). Trimming took off 0 bases at V and 2 bases at J, with 13 bases between the two ends. The CDR3 has 16 amino acids. The CDR3 region is CATSRELGRENYGYTF. The CDR3 DNA reads TGTGCCACCAGCAGAGAGTTGGGCAGGGAGAACTATGGCTACACCTTC.

The V and J genes are TRBV4-3 and TRBJ2-1; 12 bases are shared with TRBD2. CDR1 LGHNA and CDR2 YSLEER come from the germline V gene. This CDR3 has 15 residues. The trim removed 5 bases at V and 9 bases at J, leaving 8 bases unmatched. CDR3 loop: CASSSLAGGPVEQFF. The CDR3 DNA is TGCGCCAGCAGCTCCCTAGCGGGAGGGCCCGTTGAGCAGTTCTTC.